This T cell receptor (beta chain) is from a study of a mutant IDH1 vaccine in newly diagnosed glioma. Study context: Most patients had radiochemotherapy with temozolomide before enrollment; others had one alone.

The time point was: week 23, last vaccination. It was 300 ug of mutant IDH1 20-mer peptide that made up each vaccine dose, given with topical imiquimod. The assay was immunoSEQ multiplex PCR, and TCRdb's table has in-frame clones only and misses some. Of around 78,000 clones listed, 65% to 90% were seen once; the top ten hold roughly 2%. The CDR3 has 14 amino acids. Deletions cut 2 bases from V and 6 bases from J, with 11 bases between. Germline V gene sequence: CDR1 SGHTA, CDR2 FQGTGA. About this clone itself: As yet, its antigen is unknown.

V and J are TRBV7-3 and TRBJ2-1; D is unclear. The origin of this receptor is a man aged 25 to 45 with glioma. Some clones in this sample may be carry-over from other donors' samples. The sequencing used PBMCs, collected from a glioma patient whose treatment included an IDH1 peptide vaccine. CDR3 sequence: CASSLSVDVNEQFF. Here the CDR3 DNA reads TGTGCCAGCAGCTTATCGGTGGACGTCAATGAGCAGTTCTTC.